This TCR beta chain was recorded in a study of metastatic and nonmetastatic thyroid tumors. On the study more broadly: It was across blood and tumor or nodule tissue from malignant and benign thyroid patients that repertoires were compared.

Treatment of any kind had been given to no patient before thyroid surgery. This clone was counted ten times or more. Germline V gene lookup returns CDR1 DFQATT and CDR2 SNEGSKA (reference sequence). Trimming left V 5 bases short and J 0 bases short, with 20 bases between. The CDR3 sequence is 17 residues long. In the original workflow: The study built a papillary thyroid cancer distant-metastasis classifier from CDR3 differences across clinicopathological groups. TCRdb reassembled clones from the PCR reads with MiXCR. The V and J calls here are based on TCRdb, not the publication. The sample records roughly 40,000 clones, about a sixth being singletons.

The chain is built from TRBV20-1 and TRBJ2-1; TRBD2 might be the D (6 bases). This receptor was identified in a female donor with papillary thyroid cancer or a benign thyroid nodule (not recorded which). Some clones in this sample may be carry-over from other donors' samples. The sequencing sample was made of tumor tissue. This CDR3 reads CSAHAGRASSSYNEQFF. The CDR3 bases are TGCAGTGCTCACGCGGGGAGAGCTTCCAGCTCCTACAATGAGCAGTTCTTC.